A selection of T cell receptor beta chains follows, all from one sample in a study of blood T cell repertoires in COVID-19. The method was immunoSEQ multiplex PCR; TCRdb's version includes in-frame clones alone and lacks a portion of them. The sample consists of about 93,000 clones, about 80% of them appearing once. Sequencing was done on a sample of peripheral blood. The origin of the receptors is a human donor in a cohort sampled during active COVID-19. The CDR3 runs from the conserved cysteine through the conserved F or W. Each record gives: D gene, V gene, J gene, clone size, CDR3 protein, CDR3 DNA. A D gene is named only where the DNA matches it firmly. Size is omitted from some rows. Given values are once, few, many or a class for expanded clones.

d_call: TRBD2
v_call: TRBV19
j_call: TRBJ2-3
clone_size: .
cdr3_aa: CASSPRLAGSRDTQYF
cdr3_nt: TGTGCCAGTAGCCCCCGGCTAGCGGGCTCGAGAGATACGCAGTATTTT

d_call: TRBD1
v_call: TRBV28
j_call: TRBJ2-7
clone_size: .
cdr3_aa: CASTSGDRGRGEQYF
cdr3_nt: TGTGCCAGCACCTCGGGGGACAGGGGAAGGGGCGAGCAGTACTTC

d_call: .
v_call: TRBV28
j_call: TRBJ2-7
clone_size: .
cdr3_aa: CASRLPLGYEQYF
cdr3_nt: TGTGCCAGCAGACTACCTCTGGGTTACGAGCAGTACTTC

d_call: TRBD1
v_call: TRBV5-4
j_call: TRBJ1-4
clone_size: .
cdr3_aa: CASSLTGTGTEKLFF
cdr3_nt: TGTGCCAGCAGCTTGACCGGGACAGGGACTGAAAAACTGTTTTTT

d_call: TRBD1
v_call: TRBV2
j_call: TRBJ1-2
clone_size: .
cdr3_aa: CASKGQGDGYTF
cdr3_nt: TGTGCCAGCAAAGGACAGGGGGATGGCTACACCTTC

d_call: .
v_call: TRBV30
j_call: TRBJ1-3
clone_size: .
cdr3_aa: CAWGGGSSGNTIYF
cdr3_nt: TGTGCCTGGGGGGGCGGGAGCTCTGGAAACACCATATATTTT

d_call: .
v_call: TRBV5-1
j_call: TRBJ2-5
clone_size: .
cdr3_aa: CASSLEGVKETQYF
cdr3_nt: TGCGCCAGCAGCCTAGAGGGGGTGAAGGAGACCCAGTACTTC

d_call: TRBD1
v_call: TRBV5-1
j_call: TRBJ1-1
clone_size: many
cdr3_aa: CASSLVGTGTPAFF
cdr3_nt: TGCGCCAGCAGCTTGGTAGGGACAGGGACGCCAGCTTTCTTT

d_call: .
v_call: TRBV19
j_call: TRBJ1-5
clone_size: few
cdr3_aa: CASRGGMYQPQHF
cdr3_nt: TGTGCCAGTAGGGGAGGGATGTATCAGCCCCAGCATTTT

d_call: TRBD1
v_call: TRBV6-4
j_call: TRBJ2-6
clone_size: few
cdr3_aa: CASSPDRGSANVLTF
cdr3_nt: TGTGCCAGCAGTCCGGACAGGGGATCGGCCAACGTCCTGACTTTC

d_call: TRBD2
v_call: TRBV5-4
j_call: TRBJ2-2
clone_size: .
cdr3_aa: CASSRVGEGPGELFF
cdr3_nt: TGTGCCAGCAGCCGCGTTGGGGAGGGACCCGGGGAGCTGTTTTTT

d_call: .
v_call: TRBV18
j_call: TRBJ1-2
clone_size: .
cdr3_aa: CASSPPREGAGYTF
cdr3_nt: TGTGCCAGCTCACCACCTAGGGAGGGTGCTGGCTACACCTTC

d_call: .
v_call: TRBV12-3/TRBV12-4
j_call: TRBJ2-7
clone_size: .
cdr3_aa: CASSTREAYEQYF
cdr3_nt: TGTGCCAGCAGTACCAGGGAGGCCTACGAGCAGTACTTC

d_call: .
v_call: TRBV2
j_call: TRBJ1-5
clone_size: once
cdr3_aa: CASSGTGGGNQPQHF
cdr3_nt: TGTGCCAGCAGTGGTACCGGGGGGGGCAATCAGCCCCAGCATTTT

d_call: .
v_call: TRBV6-6
j_call: TRBJ1-4
clone_size: few
cdr3_aa: CASSYEVELFF
cdr3_nt: TGTGCCAGCAGTTATGAGGTCGAACTGTTTTTT

d_call: TRBD2
v_call: TRBV7-2
j_call: TRBJ2-7
clone_size: few
cdr3_aa: CASSQTGTSGSYEQYF
cdr3_nt: TGTGCCAGCAGCCAAACAGGGACTAGCGGGAGTTACGAGCAGTACTTC

d_call: TRBD1
v_call: TRBV14
j_call: TRBJ1-1
clone_size: .
cdr3_aa: CASSQLTGANTEAFF
cdr3_nt: TGTGCCAGCAGCCAGCTGACAGGGGCGAACACTGAAGCTTTCTTT

d_call: TRBD1
v_call: TRBV7-2
j_call: TRBJ1-6
clone_size: once
cdr3_aa: CASSSWTGVNSPLHF
cdr3_nt: TGTGCCAGCAGCTCGTGGACAGGGGTTAATTCACCCCTCCACTTT